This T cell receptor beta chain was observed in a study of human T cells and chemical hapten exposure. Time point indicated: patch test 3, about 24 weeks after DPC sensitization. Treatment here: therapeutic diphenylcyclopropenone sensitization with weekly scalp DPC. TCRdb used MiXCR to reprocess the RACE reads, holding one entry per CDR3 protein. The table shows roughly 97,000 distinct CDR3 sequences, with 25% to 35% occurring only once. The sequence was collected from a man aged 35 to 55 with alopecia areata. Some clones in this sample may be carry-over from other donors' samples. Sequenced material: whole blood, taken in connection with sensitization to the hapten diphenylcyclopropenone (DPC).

CDR3 in DNA: TGTGCCGCGCGGGAGGCGAACACAGATACGCAGTATTTT. The encoded protein is CAAREANTDTQYF. V usage is TRBV6-5 and J usage is TRBJ2-3, with 8 bases fitting TRBD2. The junction had 6 bases not matched to a gene; V was cut back by 11 bases and J by 2 bases. CDR1 is MNHEY and CDR2 is SVGAGI in the germline V gene. This CDR3 spans 13 amino acids.